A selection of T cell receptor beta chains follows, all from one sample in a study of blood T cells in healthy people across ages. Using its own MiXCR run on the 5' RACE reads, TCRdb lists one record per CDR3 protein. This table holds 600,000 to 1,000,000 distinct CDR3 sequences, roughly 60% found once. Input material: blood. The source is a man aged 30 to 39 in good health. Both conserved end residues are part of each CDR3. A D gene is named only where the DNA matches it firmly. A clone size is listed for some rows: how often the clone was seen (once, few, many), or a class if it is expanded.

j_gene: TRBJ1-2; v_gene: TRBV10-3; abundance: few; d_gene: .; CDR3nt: TGTGCCATCAGTGGGCAGGGGCAACATGGCTACACCTTC; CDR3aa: CAISGQGQHGYTF
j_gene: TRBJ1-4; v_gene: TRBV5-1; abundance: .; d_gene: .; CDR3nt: TGCGCCAGCAGCTTAGGGAGCGGAAATGAAAAACTGTTTTTT; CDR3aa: CASSLGSGNEKLFF
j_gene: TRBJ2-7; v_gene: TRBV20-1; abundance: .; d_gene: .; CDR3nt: TGCAGTGCTACCAGGGACCCGGCCTACGAGCAGTACTTC; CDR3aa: CSATRDPAYEQYF
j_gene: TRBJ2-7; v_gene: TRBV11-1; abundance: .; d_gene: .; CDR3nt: TGTGCCAGCAGCTTCCAAGATACATGGGGCGAGCAGTACTTC; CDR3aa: CASSFQDTWGEQYF
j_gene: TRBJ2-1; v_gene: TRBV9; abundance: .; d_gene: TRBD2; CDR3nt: TGTGCCAGCAGCGTAGGTGGGGGGGGAAGCTACGAGCAGTTCTTC; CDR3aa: CASSVGGGGSYEQFF
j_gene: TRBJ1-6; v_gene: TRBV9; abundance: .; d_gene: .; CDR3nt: TGTGCCAGCAGCGACTCTTTTGGGTCACCCCTCCACTTT; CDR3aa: CASSDSFGSPLHF
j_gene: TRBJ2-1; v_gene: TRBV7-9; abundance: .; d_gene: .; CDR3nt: TGTGCCAGCAGCTTAACATCAGGCCTCAATGAGCAGTTCTTC; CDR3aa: CASSLTSGLNEQFF
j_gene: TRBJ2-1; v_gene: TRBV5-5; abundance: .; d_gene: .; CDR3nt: TGTGCCAGCAGTCTAGGGGGGGTGCAGTTCTTC; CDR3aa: CASSLGGVQFF
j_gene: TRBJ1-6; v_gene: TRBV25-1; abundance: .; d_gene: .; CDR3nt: TGTGCCAGCAAGGCGGGTGTTGGCTCACCCCTCCACTTT; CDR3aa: CASKAGVGSPLHF
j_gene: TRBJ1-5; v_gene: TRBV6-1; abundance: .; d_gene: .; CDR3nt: TGTGCCAGCAAATCCGTAGGGGGAAGCAATCAGCCCCAGCATTTT; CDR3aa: CASKSVGGSNQPQHF
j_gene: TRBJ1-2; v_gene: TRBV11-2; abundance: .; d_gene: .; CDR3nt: TGTGCCAGCAGCTTAGCGGGGATCTCGAACTATGGCTACACCTTC; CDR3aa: CASSLAGISNYGYTF
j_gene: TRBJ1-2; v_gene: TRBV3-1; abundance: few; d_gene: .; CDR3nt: TGTGCCAGCAGCCAGAACCAGGGACACGGCTACACCTTC; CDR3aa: CASSQNQGHGYTF
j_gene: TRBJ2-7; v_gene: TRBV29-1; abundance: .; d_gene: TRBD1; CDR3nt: TGCAGCGTTGAAACCCGGGACAGGACTCCCTACGAGCAGTACTTC; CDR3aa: CSVETRDRTPYEQYF
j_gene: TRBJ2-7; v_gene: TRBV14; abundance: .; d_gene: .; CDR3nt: TGTGCCAGCAGCCTTAGGGACCATCCGGGCTACGAGCAGTACTTC; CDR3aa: CASSLRDHPGYEQYF
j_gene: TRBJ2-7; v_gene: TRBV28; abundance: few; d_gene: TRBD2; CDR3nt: TGTGCCAGCGGCTGGGTCGGGACTAGCGGGAACGAGCAGTACTTC; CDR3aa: CASGWVGTSGNEQYF
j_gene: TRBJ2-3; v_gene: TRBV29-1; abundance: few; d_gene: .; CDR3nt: TGCAGCGTGGCCACTAGCCCCAACGGGGATACGCAGTATTTT; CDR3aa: CSVATSPNGDTQYF
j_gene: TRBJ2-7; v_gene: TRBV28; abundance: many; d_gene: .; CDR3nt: TGTGCCAGCAGTTTCGCCGGGATGGGCTACGAGCAGTACTTC; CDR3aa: CASSFAGMGYEQYF
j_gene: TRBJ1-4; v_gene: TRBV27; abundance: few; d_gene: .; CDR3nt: TGTGCCAGCAGTTTTGGGGGAAGCGATGAAAAACTGTTTTTT; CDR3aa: CASSFGGSDEKLFF
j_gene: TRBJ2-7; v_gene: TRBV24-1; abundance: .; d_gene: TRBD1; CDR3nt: TGTGCCATACGGACAGGGGATCTCTACGAGCAGTACTTC; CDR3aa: CAIRTGDLYEQYF
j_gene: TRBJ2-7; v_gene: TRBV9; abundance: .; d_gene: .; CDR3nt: TGTGCCAGCAGCGTAGACGGGGGCGCATCGTACGAGCAGTACTTC; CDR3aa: CASSVDGGASYEQYF
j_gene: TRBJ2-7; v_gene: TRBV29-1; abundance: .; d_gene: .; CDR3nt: TGCAGCGTTGAAATCCGGCAAGGGGCGGTATACTACGAGCAGTACTTC; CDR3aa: CSVEIRQGAVYYEQYF
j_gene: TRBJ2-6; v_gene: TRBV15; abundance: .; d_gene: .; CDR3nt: TGTGCCACCAGCTGGATAGGGGGCTCTGGGGCCAACGTCCTGACTTTC; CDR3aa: CATSWIGGSGANVLTF
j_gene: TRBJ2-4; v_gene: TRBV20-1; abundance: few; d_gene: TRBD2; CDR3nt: TGCAGTGCTAGGCGGGGGGCAAGGGAAAACATTCAGTACTTC; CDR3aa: CSARRGARENIQYF
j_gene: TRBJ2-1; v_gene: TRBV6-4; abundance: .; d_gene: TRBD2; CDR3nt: TGTGCCAGCAGTGACGGACTAGCGGGAGGGCACGGTGAGCAGTTCTTC; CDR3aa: CASSDGLAGGHGEQFF
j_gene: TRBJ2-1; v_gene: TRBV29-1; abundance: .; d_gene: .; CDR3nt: TGCAGCGTTCGTCCTAGGGCGAATGGGCAGTTCTTC; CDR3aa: CSVRPRANGQFF
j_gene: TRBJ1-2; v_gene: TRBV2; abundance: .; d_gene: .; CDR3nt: TGTGCCAGCAGGGAGGGAAAGGATGGCTACACCTTC; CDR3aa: CASREGKDGYTF
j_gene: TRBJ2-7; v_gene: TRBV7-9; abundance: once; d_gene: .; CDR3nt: TGTGCCAGCAGCTCTCTCATGGGGGAGGGGGACTACGAGCAGTACTTC; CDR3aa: CASSSLMGEGDYEQYF
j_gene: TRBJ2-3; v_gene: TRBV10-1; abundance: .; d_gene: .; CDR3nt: TGCGCCAGCAGTGACGGCGGGGCGGCAGATACGCAGTATTTT; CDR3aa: CASSDGGAADTQYF
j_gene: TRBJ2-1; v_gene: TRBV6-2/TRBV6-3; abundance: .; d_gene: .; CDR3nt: TGTGCCAGCAGTTACCCATCCCGGACTGGCGGGGTCTACAATGAGCAGTTCTTC; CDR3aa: CASSYPSRTGGVYNEQFF
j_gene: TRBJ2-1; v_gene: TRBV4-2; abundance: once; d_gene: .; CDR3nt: TGTGCCAGCAGCCAAGACCTTCTTGGGGTCTCCTACAATGAGCAGTTCTTC; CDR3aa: CASSQDLLGVSYNEQFF
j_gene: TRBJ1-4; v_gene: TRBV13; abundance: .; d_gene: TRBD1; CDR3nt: TGTGCCAGCAGCTCGGACAGGGGACGCGAAAAACTGTTTTTT; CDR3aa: CASSSDRGREKLFF
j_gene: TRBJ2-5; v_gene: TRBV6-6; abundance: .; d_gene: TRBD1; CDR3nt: TGTGCCAGCAGTTACGGGACAGAGAAAGAGACCCAGTACTTC; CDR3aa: CASSYGTEKETQYF
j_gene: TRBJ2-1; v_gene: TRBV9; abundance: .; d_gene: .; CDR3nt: TGTGCCAGCAGCCCAGGACTGGGCCTCGGGCAGTTCTTC; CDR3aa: CASSPGLGLGQFF
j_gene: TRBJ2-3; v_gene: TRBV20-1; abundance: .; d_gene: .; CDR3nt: TGCAGTGCTAGTTACCGGGCGCTACTGCTGGATACGCAGTATTTT; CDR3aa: CSASYRALLLDTQYF
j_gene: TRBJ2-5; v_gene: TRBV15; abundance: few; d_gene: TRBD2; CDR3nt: TGTGCCACCAGCAGCCACACACCGATACTAGCGGGGGGAAAGACCCAGTACTTC; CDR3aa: CATSSHTPILAGGKTQYF
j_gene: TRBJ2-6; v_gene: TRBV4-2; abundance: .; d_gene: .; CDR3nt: TGTGCCAGCAGCCATTCGTTTTCTGGGGCCAACGTCCTGACTTTC; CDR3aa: CASSHSFSGANVLTF
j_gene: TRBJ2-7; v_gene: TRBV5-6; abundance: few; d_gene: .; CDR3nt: TGTGCCAGCAGCATAGACAATACCGAGCAGTACTTC; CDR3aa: CASSIDNTEQYF
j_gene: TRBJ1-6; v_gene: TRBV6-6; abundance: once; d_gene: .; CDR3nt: TGTGCCAGCAGTCACGAGGGTTCACCCCTCCACTTT; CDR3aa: CASSHEGSPLHF
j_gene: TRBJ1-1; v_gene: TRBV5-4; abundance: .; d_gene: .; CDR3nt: TGTGCCAGCAGCCAGGACTCAGAAGCTTTCTTT; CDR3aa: CASSQDSEAFF
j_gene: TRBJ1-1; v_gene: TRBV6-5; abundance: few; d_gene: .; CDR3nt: TGTGCCGCACGGGGTCAGAGCAAAGGCGAAGCTTTCTTT; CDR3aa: CAARGQSKGEAFF